This is a list of T cell receptor beta chains from one sample in a study of blood T cells in healthy people across ages. TCRdb processed the 5' RACE reads anew with MiXCR; each CDR3 protein has one entry. In the table there are more than 900,000 distinct CDR3 sequences, around 25% of which are singletons. This sample was shared with a second study, whose subject was T cells of mothers and their children.

Material for sequencing was blood. The receptors were gathered from a girl aged 2 to 10 in good health. CDR3s leave out the opening cysteine and the closing phenylalanine or tryptophan.

j_call,v_call,cdr3_aa
TRBJ1-5,TRBV6-6,ASRTGQPNQPQH
TRBJ2-5,TRBV27,ASSPWGSGEETQY
TRBJ1-5,TRBV18,ASSPQGASNQPQH
TRBJ2-3,TRBV27,ARSPGSRTDTQY
.,TRBV10-3,AISEGDRVPYEQY
TRBJ2-3,TRBV7-8,ASTLPRTSGGPYTDTQY
TRBJ1-5,TRBV4-3,ASSQEVDQPQH
TRBJ2-5,TRBV15,ATSRPTGETQY
.,TRBV20-1,SARTVSGSASYEQY
.,TRBV20-1,SARGTSGALFYEQY
TRBJ1-5,TRBV2,ASSDAVLGNQPQH
TRBJ2-3,TRBV5-5,ASGTSGVADTQY
.,TRBV20-1,SAGQWTSGRVSEQF
TRBJ2-3,TRBV6-1,ASSGTSGTDTQY
TRBJ2-1,TRBV6-5,ASSYEQASSYNEQF
TRBJ2-7,TRBV6-5,ASTSPGYEQY
TRBJ1-6,TRBV24-1,ATSDSIGSPLH
TRBJ1-1,TRBV28,ASIQIPQGGTEAF
TRBJ1-2,TRBV10-1,ATPGVLGGYT
TRBJ1-4,TRBV29-1,SVVAGRNEKLV
TRBJ2-1,TRBV6-5,ASSYWGLAGRRNEQF
TRBJ1-5,TRBV3-1,ASSRAQGASQPQH
TRBJ2-3,TRBV7-2,ASSLALGRGFITDTQY